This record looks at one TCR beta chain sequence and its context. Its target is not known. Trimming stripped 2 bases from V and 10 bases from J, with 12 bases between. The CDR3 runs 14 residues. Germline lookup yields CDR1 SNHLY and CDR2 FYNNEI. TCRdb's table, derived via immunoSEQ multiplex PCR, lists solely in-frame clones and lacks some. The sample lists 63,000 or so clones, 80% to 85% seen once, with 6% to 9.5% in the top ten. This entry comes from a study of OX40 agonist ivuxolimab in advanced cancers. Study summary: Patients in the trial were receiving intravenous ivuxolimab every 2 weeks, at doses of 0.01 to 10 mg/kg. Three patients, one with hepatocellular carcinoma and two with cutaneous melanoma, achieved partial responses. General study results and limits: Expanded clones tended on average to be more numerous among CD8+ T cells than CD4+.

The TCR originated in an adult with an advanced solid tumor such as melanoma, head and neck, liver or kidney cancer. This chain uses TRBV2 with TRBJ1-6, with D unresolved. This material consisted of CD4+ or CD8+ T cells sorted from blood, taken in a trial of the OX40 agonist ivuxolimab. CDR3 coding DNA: TGTGCCAGCAGTGAACGCGGATGGCGGTCACCCCTCCACTTT. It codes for CASSERGWRSPLHF.